This TCR beta chain was profiled in a study of blood T cells in healthy people across ages. Germline V gene sequence: CDR1 SGDLS, CDR2 YYNGEE. The CDR3 sequence is 18 residues long. V was pared by 0 bases and J by 5 bases, with 23 bases between. Isolating PBMCs gave at least 6 million of these cells per sample. A second PCR, run for about 7 to 11 cycles, used a sample-barcoded 5' primer plus a J-beta primer mix. TCRdb reprocessed the 5' RACE reads via MiXCR and lists one record per CDR3 protein. The sample yields roughly 2 million distinct CDR3 sequences, around half seen once. This sequence originates from a woman aged 40 to 50 in good health. Specimen: blood. This chain uses TRBV9 with TRBJ1-2; no definite D call. The CDR3 spells CASSVGAGQESVQYGYTF. The CDR3 DNA follows: TGTGCCAGCAGCGTAGGTGCCGGGCAGGAAAGTGTCCAATATGGCTACACCTTC.